The entry that follows covers one T cell receptor beta chain sequence. The antigen is not known. This sample was taken from a study of blood T cells in healthy people across ages. Study results and caveats: Possibly, changes in expanded clonotypes were confounded because donor CMV status was unknown.

A second PCR of 7 to 11 cycles used a sample-barcoded 5' primer and a J-beta primer mix. Every sample gave at least 2.5 million paired-end reads containing CDR3. TCRdb passed the 5' RACE reads through MiXCR, listing each CDR3 protein once. The sample shows 650,000 to 1,000,000 distinct CDR3 sequences, about 36% of them seen only once. The germline gives CDR1 LGHNA, CDR2 YNFKEQ. The CDR3 sequence is 14 residues long. V dropped 1 base and J dropped 9 bases, with 13 bases sitting between them. V gene TRBV4-2 combines with J gene TRBJ2-1; D is possibly TRBD2 (6 bases). This sequence was found in a man aged 18 to 30 in good health. Material for sequencing was blood. The CDR3 region is CASSQGISGGEQFF. CDR3 nucleotide sequence: TGTGCCAGCAGCCAAGGGATTAGCGGCGGTGAGCAGTTCTTC.